A single sample gave rise to the 30 T cell receptor beta chains below, sequenced in a study of T cells after yellow fever vaccination. TCRdb called the 5' RACE reads again in MiXCR, with one record for every CDR3 protein. The data show roughly 260,000 distinct CDR3 sequences, 10% to 15% seen once. Sequences were derived from CD4+ T cells sorted from PBMCs, sampled 45 days after the yellow fever booster vaccination. These TCRs come from a man aged 25-45 years who received the YFV17D yellow fever vaccine.

This clonotype occurred a few times. The genes are TRBV20-1 and TRBJ2-1; no clear D gene. Germline V gives CDR1 DFQATT, CDR2 SNEGSKA (reference sequence). CDR3 length: 16 residues. The germline V and J ends were trimmed by 0 bases and 2 bases, with 14 bases remaining between them. CDR3 amino acids: CSARDRGGKTYNEQFF. The CDR3 region has the DNA TGCAGTGCTAGAGATCGTGGCGGAAAAACCTACAATGAGCAGTTCTTC.

The chain employs TRBV6-1 and TRBJ1-1, with D hard to call. Deletions cut 5 bases from V and 2 bases from J, with 12 bases between. The CDR3 totals 14 residues. The germline gives CDR1 MNHNS, CDR2 SASEGT. The CDR3 protein is CASSIGRYNTEAFF. In DNA form, the CDR3 reads TGTGCCAGCAGTATCGGACGGTACAACACTGAAGCTTTCTTT.

In its sample, this clonotype was seen a few times. The genes are TRBV10-1 and TRBJ1-5, with a tentative D call TRBD1 (5 bases). This CDR3 region has 13 residues. With 5 bases removed from V and 4 bases from J, the gap between germline ends came to 9 bases. Germline assignment: CDR1 WNHNN and CDR2 SYGVQD (reference sequence). The CDR3 protein is CASSMQGNQPQHF. CDR3 nucleotides: TGCGCCAGCAGTATGCAGGGTAATCAGCCCCAGCATTTT.

The chain links TRBV7-9 to TRBJ2-5, with 7 positions matching TRBD2. The trim removed 1 base at V and 5 bases at J, leaving 7 bases unmatched. Germline V CDR1 and CDR2: SEHNR, FQNEAQ (reference sequence). The length of the CDR3 is 15 residues. The CDR3: CASSLGGRVAETQYF. The CDR3 DNA reads TGTGCCAGCAGCTTAGGAGGGAGGGTTGCGGAGACCCAGTACTTC.

Only a few counts were recorded for this clonotype. The rearrangement uses TRBV20-1 and TRBJ2-2; D may be TRBD1 or TRBD2 (5 bases each). V was cut by 2 bases and J by 7 bases, with 17 bases left in between. CDR1 and CDR2 from the germline V gene are DFQATT and SNEGSKA (reference sequence). The CDR3 length is 15 residues. In nucleotides, the CDR3 is TGCAGTGCTAGACAAGTCGGGACCCCAGGCGGGGAGCTGTTTTTT. Amino acids: CSARQVGTPGGELFF.

V and J are TRBV5-6 and TRBJ2-7; D might be TRBD2 (6 bases). V shed 0 bases and J shed 9 bases, with 22 bases lying between them. Germline loops: CDR1 SGHDT, CDR2 YYEEEE. The CDR3 is 16 amino acids. Here the CDR3 DNA reads TGTGCCAGCAGCTTGGGTGCAAGGCAGAGAGGGACTCGGCAGTACTTC. Amino acids: CASSLGARQRGTRQYF. Filled out from reference TRBV5-6 and TRBJ2-7, the complete variable domain reads DAGVTQSPTHLIKTRGQQVTLRCSPKSGHDTVSWYQQALGQGPQFIFQYYEEEERQRGNFPDRFSGHQFPNYSSELNVNALLLGDSALYLCASSLGARQRGTRQYFGPGTRLTVT.

J is TRBJ2-1 and V is TRBV4-3; D is ambiguous. This CDR3 has 13 residues. Trimming left V 3 bases short and J 5 bases short, with 8 bases between. Germline V lookup: CDR1 LGHNA, CDR2 YSLEER. CDR3 nucleotides: TGCGCCAGCAGCCATGTGGGTGACAATGAGCAGTTCTTC. This encodes CASSHVGDNEQFF.

This clonotype was recorded a few times. This chain connects TRBV25-1 to TRBJ2-5, with TRBD1 matching over 7 bases. The CDR3 sequence is 15 residues long. The germline V gene has CDR1 MGHDK and CDR2 SYGVNS. Trimming at V came to 4 bases and at J to 4 bases, leaving 9 bases not matched to a gene. CDR3 sequence reads: CASSGGQTRRETQYF. Here the CDR3 DNA reads TGTGCCAGCAGTGGGGGACAGACCCGACGAGAGACCCAGTACTTC. The full variable domain, with the rest looked up from reference TRBV25-1 and TRBJ2-5, is EADIYQTPRYLVIGTGKKITLECSQTMGHDKMYWYQQDPGMELHLIHYSYGVNSTEKGDLSSESTVSRIRTEHFPLTLESARPSHTSQYLCASSGGQTRRETQYFGPGTRLLVL.

This clonotype was seen a few times. The chain is built from TRBV7-8 and TRBJ2-1; tentative D call: TRBD2 (6 bases). The CDR3 extends over 15 amino acids. Deletions cut 4 bases from V and 3 bases from J, with 13 bases between. CDR1 and CDR2 (germline): SGHVS, FQNEAQ. CDR3 sequence reads: CASSSALANYNEQFF. In DNA, the CDR3 is TGTGCCAGCAGCTCGGCCCTAGCGAACTACAATGAGCAGTTCTTC.

The sample holds many counts of this clonotype. The chain couples TRBV5-1 to TRBJ1-5; no definite D call. V was pared by 1 base and J by 1 base, with 12 bases between. Germline loops: CDR1 SGHRS, CDR2 YFSETQ. This CDR3 has 16 amino acids. The CDR3 region has the DNA TGCGCCAGCAGCTTGCGGTGGCCGGGGAGCAATCAGCCCCAGCATTTT. Translating gives CASSLRWPGSNQPQHF.

The genes are TRBV5-1 and TRBJ2-6; D is perhaps TRBD2 (6 bases). The germline CDR1 and CDR2 sequences are SGHRS and YFSETQ. V lost 3 bases, J lost 8 bases, and 15 bases lay in between. This CDR3 comprises 15 residues. The CDR3 DNA reads as TGCGCCAGCAGCTATACGGGGGTGAACTCCAACGTCCTGACTTTC. As protein: CASSYTGVNSNVLTF.

This clonotype appeared many times. The chain uses TRBV7-2 and TRBJ2-3, with 7 bases matching TRBD1. The CDR3 sequence is 15 residues long. The V gene end was trimmed by 1 base and the J gene end by 5 bases; junction bases not matched to a gene: 6. CDR1 and CDR2 (germline): SGHTA, FQGNSA. This chain's CDR3 is CASSLVKGARDTQYF. In DNA, the CDR3 is TGTGCCAGCAGCTTAGTAAAGGGGGCTAGAGATACGCAGTATTTT.

This clonotype showed up just a few times. The V call is TRBV9, the J call TRBJ1-3, with 8 bases lining up with TRBD1. Trimming took 2 bases from V and 2 from J; bases not matched to a gene: 3. Germline V gene lookup returns CDR1 SGDLS and CDR2 YYNGEE. The CDR3 totals 15 residues. This CDR3 is CASSVGQGPGNTIYF. The DNA of the CDR3 is TGTGCCAGCAGCGTCGGACAGGGCCCTGGAAACACCATATATTTT. Full variable domain (remainder filled in from reference TRBV9 and TRBJ1-3): DSGVTQTPKHLITATGQRVTLRCSPRSGDLSVYWYQQSLDQGLQFLIQYYNGEERAKGNILERFSAQQFPDLHSELNLSSLELGDSALYFCASSVGQGPGNTIYFGEGSWLTVV.

Only a few counts were recorded for this clonotype. The chain is built from TRBV20-1 and TRBJ2-7; no clear D gene. This CDR3 has 13 amino acids. Trimming removed 5 bases from V and 5 bases from J, with 16 bases in between. Looked up from germline, CDR1 is DFQATT and CDR2 is SNEGSKA (reference sequence). CDR3 protein: CSAPKFSKNEQYF. The CDR3 nucleotides read TGCAGTGCTCCCAAATTCAGCAAGAACGAGCAGTACTTC.

This clonotype showed up just a few times. The chain couples TRBV15 to TRBJ2-6; the D gene is possibly TRBD2 (6 bases). The germline CDR1 and CDR2 sequences are LNHNV and YYDKDF (reference sequence). V was trimmed by 4 bases and J by 3 bases, leaving 13 bases between them. This CDR3 comprises 16 residues. The CDR3 protein is CATSIAGGGGANVLTF. DNA of the CDR3: TGTGCCACCAGCATTGCCGGGGGAGGTGGGGCCAACGTCCTGACTTTC.

The V and J genes are TRBV20-1 and TRBJ2-4; D gene ambiguous. The germline V and J ends were trimmed by 0 bases and 2 bases, with 2 bases remaining between them. The CDR3 is 12 amino acids. Per the germline V gene, CDR1 is DFQATT and CDR2 is SNEGSKA (reference sequence). The CDR3 DNA reads TGCAGTGCTAGAGATCCCAAAAACATTCAGTACTTC. Its protein is CSARDPKNIQYF.

There are a few counts of this clonotype. The chain is built from TRBV7-6 and TRBJ2-5; 9 positions match TRBD2. V lost 6 bases to trimming and J lost 1 base; unmatched junction nucleotides: 6. The CDR3 runs to 15 residues. Germline CDR1 reads SGHVS; CDR2 reads FNYEAQ. DNA of the CDR3: TGTGCCAGCAGAAGGCTAGCGGGGACCCAAGAGACCCAGTACTTC. Translation: CASRRLAGTQETQYF.

The chain has TRBV28 and TRBJ1-2; D uncertain. This CDR3 has 12 residues. Trimming stripped 4 bases from V and 6 bases from J, with 9 bases between. CDR1 MDHEN and CDR2 SYDVKM come from the germline V gene. CDR3 sequence: CASSSIMDGYTF. The CDR3 DNA follows: TGTGCCAGCAGTTCGATCATGGATGGCTACACCTTC.

This clonotype showed up just a few times. V gene TRBV20-1 combines with J gene TRBJ2-3; a possible D gene is TRBD2 (6 bases). V lost 7 bases and J lost 2, with 16 bases in between. Germline V gene lookup returns CDR1 DFQATT and CDR2 SNEGSKA (reference sequence). The CDR3 spans 14 residues. The CDR3 is CSVALAVFTDTQYF. CDR3 nucleotides: TGCAGTGTCGCACTAGCTGTTTTCACAGATACGCAGTATTTT.

This clonotype was seen more than once but under ten times. V gene TRBV20-1 combines with J gene TRBJ1-5, with unresolved D. The germline V gene has CDR1 DFQATT and CDR2 SNEGSKA (reference sequence). This CDR3 region has 13 residues. Trimming stripped 3 bases from V and 0 bases from J, with 6 bases between. CDR3 DNA: TGCAGTGCTAGTCTTGGTAGCAATCAGCCCCAGCATTTT. This encodes CSASLGSNQPQHF.

This clonotype was observed a handful of times. The CDR3 nucleotides are TGCAGCGCCGACAGAAAAGAGACCCAGTACTTC. Its translation is CSADRKETQYF. The chain couples TRBV29-1 to TRBJ2-5; perhaps TRBD1 as D (5 bases). Trimming took 7 bases from V and 3 from J, leaving 9 bases between them. From germline, CDR1 is SQVTM and CDR2 ANQGSEA. This CDR3 spans 11 amino acids.

This clonotype was recorded at least ten times. The chain joins TRBV7-6 to TRBJ2-1; D is unresolved. The CDR3 totals 16 residues. CDR1 and CDR2 (germline): SGHVS, FNYEAQ. With 1 base removed from V and 3 bases from J, the gap between germline ends came to 13 bases. The CDR3 sequence is CASSLGVAANYNEQFF. CDR3 DNA sequence: TGTGCCAGCAGCTTAGGTGTAGCAGCTAACTACAATGAGCAGTTCTTC.

This chain joins TRBV6-2 or TRBV6-3 and TRBJ2-2; D call uncertain. CDR3 length: 14 residues. V lost 7 bases, J lost 0 bases, and 9 bases lay in between. Per the germline V gene, CDR1 is MNHEY and CDR2 is SVGEGT. CDR3 sequence: CASTHSPNTGELFF. CDR3 DNA: TGTGCCAGCACCCACTCCCCGAACACCGGGGAGCTGTTTTTT.

The rearrangement links TRBV20-1 to TRBJ2-1, with 7 bases lining up with TRBD1. Germline CDR1 reads DFQATT; CDR2 reads SNEGSKA (reference sequence). CDR3 size: 13 residues. The V and J ends lost 6 bases and 5 bases, in that order; junction bases with no gene match: 7. CDR3: CSAGTVLNNEQFF. CDR3 bases: TGCAGTGCCGGGACAGTACTCAACAATGAGCAGTTCTTC.

This clonotype appeared a few times. The V call is TRBV11-2, the J call TRBJ1-4, with D possibly being TRBD1 (5 bases). Germline assignment: CDR1 SGHAT and CDR2 FQNNGV. Trimming shortened V by 1 base and J by 7 bases, and 10 bases separated the two germline ends. This CDR3 is built from 14 residues. The CDR3 loop is CASSLGTRAEKLFF. DNA of the CDR3: TGTGCCAGCAGCTTAGGGACAAGGGCTGAAAAACTGTTTTTT.

The table lists this clonotype with a few counts. The rearrangement uses TRBV24-1 and TRBJ2-1; TRBD1 matches at 9 bases. Germline V gene sequence: CDR1 KGHDR, CDR2 SFDVKD. With 12 bases clipped from V and 2 bases from J, the junction kept 4 bases outside the gene matches. The CDR3 is made up of 13 amino acids. CDR3 coding DNA: TGTGCCTCGGGACAGGGCGCCTACAATGAGCAGTTCTTC. It encodes CASGQGAYNEQFF.

The chain is built from TRBV5-4 and TRBJ2-5; maybe TRBD2 (5 bases). This CDR3 is 12 amino acids long. The V gene lost 2 bases and the J gene lost 5 bases, with 7 bases spanning the gap. CDR1 SGHNT and CDR2 YYREEE come from the germline V gene (reference sequence). In DNA form, the CDR3 reads TGTGCCAGCAGCTTCGGGAAGGAGACCCAGTACTTC. This gives the protein CASSFGKETQYF.

The chain has TRBV15 and TRBJ2-7, with TRBD2 matching 8 bases. J gave up 6 bases and V 9 bases, and 7 bases lay outside the gene matches. Germline CDR1 and CDR2: LNHNV and YYDKDF (reference sequence). The CDR3 is 12 amino acids. The CDR3 loop reads CATAGTSREQYF. DNA of the CDR3: TGTGCCACAGCCGGGACTAGTCGCGAGCAGTACTTC.

This clonotype was seen repeatedly, ten times or more. The V gene is TRBV7-2, the J gene TRBJ1-2; 9 bases match TRBD1. This CDR3 is built from 14 residues. In germline, CDR1 is SGHTA, CDR2 FQGNSA. With 5 bases clipped from V and 2 bases from J, the junction kept 3 bases outside the gene matches. The CDR3 loop is CASSLDRGNYGYTF. CDR3 coding DNA: TGTGCCAGCAGCCTTGACAGGGGGAACTATGGCTACACCTTC.

The chain joins TRBV6-5 to TRBJ2-7; perhaps TRBD1 as D (5 bases). Germline CDR1 is MNHEY and CDR2 is SVGAGI. This CDR3 region has 14 residues. Trimming removed 6 bases from V and 6 bases from J, with 18 bases in between. CDR3 residues: CASSSDGIRGEQYF. In DNA, the CDR3 is TGTGCCAGCAGCTCTGACGGCATTAGGGGCGAGCAGTACTTC.